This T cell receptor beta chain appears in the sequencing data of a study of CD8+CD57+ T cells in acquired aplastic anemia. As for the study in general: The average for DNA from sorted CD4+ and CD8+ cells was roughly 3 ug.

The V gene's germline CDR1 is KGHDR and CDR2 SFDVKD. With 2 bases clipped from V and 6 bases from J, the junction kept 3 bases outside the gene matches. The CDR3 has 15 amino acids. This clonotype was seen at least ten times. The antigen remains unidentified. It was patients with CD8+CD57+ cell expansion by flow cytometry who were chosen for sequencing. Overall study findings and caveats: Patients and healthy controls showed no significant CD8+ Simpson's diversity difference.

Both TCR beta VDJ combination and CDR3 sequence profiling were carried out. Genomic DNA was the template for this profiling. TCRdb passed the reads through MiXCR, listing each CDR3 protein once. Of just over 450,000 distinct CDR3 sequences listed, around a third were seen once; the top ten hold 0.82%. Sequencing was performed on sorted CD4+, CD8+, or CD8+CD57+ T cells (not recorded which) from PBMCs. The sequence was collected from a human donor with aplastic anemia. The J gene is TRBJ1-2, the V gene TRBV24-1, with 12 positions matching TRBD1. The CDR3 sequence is CATSDSGQGADGYTF. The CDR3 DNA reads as TGTGCCACCAGTGATTCGGGACAGGGGGCGGATGGCTACACCTTC.